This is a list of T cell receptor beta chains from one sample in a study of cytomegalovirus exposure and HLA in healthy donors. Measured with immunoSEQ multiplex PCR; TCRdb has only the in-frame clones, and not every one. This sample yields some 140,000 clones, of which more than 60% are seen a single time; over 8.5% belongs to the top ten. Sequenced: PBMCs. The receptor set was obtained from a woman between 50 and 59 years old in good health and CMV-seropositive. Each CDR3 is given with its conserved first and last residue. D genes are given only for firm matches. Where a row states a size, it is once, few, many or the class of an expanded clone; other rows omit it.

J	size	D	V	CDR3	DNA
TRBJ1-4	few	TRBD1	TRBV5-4	CASSTGGNEKLFF	TGTGCCAGCAGCACAGGGGGAAATGAAAAACTGTTTTTT
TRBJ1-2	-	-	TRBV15	CATSPGGVDGYTF	TGTGCCACCAGCCCGGGGGGGGTGGATGGCTACACCTTC
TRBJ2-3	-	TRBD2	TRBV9	CASSSREGGTDTQYF	TGTGCCAGCAGCTCCCGGGAGGGTGGCACAGATACGCAGTATTTT
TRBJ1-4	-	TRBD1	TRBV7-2	CASSLQRQGNEKLFF	TGTGCCAGCAGCTTACAAAGACAGGGAAATGAAAAACTGTTTTTT
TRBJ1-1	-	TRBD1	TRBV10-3	CAISDNRGGTEAFF	TGTGCCATCAGTGACAACAGGGGAGGCACTGAAGCTTTCTTT
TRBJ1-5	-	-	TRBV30	CAWRPDSDQPQHF	TGTGCCTGGAGGCCGGACTCAGATCAGCCCCAGCATTTT
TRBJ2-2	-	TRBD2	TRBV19	CASSIGGTGELFF	TGTGCCAGTAGTATCGGGGGGACCGGGGAGCTGTTTTTT
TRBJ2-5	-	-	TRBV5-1	CASSWGLERREETQYF	TGCGCCAGCAGCTGGGGCCTAGAGCGACGGGAAGAGACCCAGTACTTC
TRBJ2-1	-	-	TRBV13	CASSLSGTGDLYNEQFF	TGTGCCAGCAGCTTATCCGGAACGGGGGACTTATACAATGAGCAGTTCTTC
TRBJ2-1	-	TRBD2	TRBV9	CASSEDLAAYNEQFF	TGTGCCAGCAGCGAGGATCTAGCGGCCTACAATGAGCAGTTCTTC
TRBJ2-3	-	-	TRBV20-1	CSEAGTDTQYF	TGCAGTGAAGCAGGGACAGATACGCAGTATTTT
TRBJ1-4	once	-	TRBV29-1	CSASTGINEKLFF	TGCAGCGCTTCGACAGGAATTAATGAAAAACTGTTTTTT
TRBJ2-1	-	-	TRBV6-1	CASSARLYNEQFF	TGTGCCAGCAGTGCCAGGCTCTACAATGAGCAGTTCTTC
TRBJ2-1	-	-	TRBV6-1	CASRVAVSSYNEQFF	TGTGCCAGCAGAGTAGCGGTGAGCTCCTACAATGAGCAGTTCTTC
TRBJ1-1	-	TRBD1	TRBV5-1	CASSFDVWTGGTEAFF	TGCGCCAGCAGCTTTGATGTTTGGACAGGGGGGACTGAAGCTTTCTTT
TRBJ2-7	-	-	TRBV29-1	CSVERRRGTYEQYF	TGCAGCGTTGAAAGGAGGCGGGGTACCTACGAGCAGTACTTC
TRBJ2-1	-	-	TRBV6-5	CASQQWGVSYNEQFF	TGTGCCTCCCAGCAGTGGGGGGTTTCCTACAATGAGCAGTTCTTC
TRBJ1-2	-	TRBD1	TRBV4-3	CASSQRTGGGGLGYTF	TGCGCCAGCAGCCAGAGAACAGGGGGCGGGGGGCTTGGCTACACCTTC
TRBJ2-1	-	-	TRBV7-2	CASRLGGGGNEQFF	TGTGCCAGCAGGTTGGGGGGGGGCGGTAATGAGCAGTTCTTC
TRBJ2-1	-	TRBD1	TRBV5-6	CASSDTGGYYNEQFF	TGTGCCAGCAGCGATACAGGGGGATACTACAATGAGCAGTTCTTC
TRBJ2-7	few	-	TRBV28	CASSLTGLAYEQYF	TGTGCCAGCAGTTTAACGGGACTCGCCTACGAGCAGTACTTC
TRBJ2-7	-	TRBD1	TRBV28	CASSLRQGIHEQYF	TGTGCCAGCAGTTTAAGACAGGGAATCCACGAGCAGTACTTC
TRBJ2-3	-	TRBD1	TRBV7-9	CASSSARDRNTDTQYF	TGTGCCAGCAGCTCAGCCCGGGACAGGAACACAGATACGCAGTATTTT
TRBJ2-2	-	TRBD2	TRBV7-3	CASSPHRAGGVTGELFF	TGTGCCAGCAGCCCGCATCGAGCGGGGGGGGTCACCGGGGAGCTGTTTTTT
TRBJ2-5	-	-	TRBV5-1	CASSLVTGRSFETQYF	TGCGCCAGCAGCTTGGTAACAGGGAGATCCTTCGAGACCCAGTACTTC
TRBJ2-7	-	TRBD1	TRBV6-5	CASSYVPGGAYEQYF	TGTGCCAGCAGTTACGTCCCAGGGGGCGCTTACGAGCAGTACTTC
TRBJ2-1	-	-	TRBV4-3	CASSQDDGIYNEQFF	TGCGCCAGCAGCCAAGACGACGGGATCTACAATGAGCAGTTCTTC
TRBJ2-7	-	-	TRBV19	CASSTSLRQHLVYEQYF	TGTGCCAGTAGTACCTCTCTCCGACAGCATCTTGTTTACGAGCAGTACTTC
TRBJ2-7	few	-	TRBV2	CASSEGATSYEQYF	TGTGCCAGCAGTGAGGGGGCCACTTCCTACGAGCAGTACTTC
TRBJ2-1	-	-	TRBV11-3	CASSFDRYNEQFF	TGTGCCAGCAGCTTTGACAGATACAATGAGCAGTTCTTC
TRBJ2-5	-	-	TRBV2	CASSEWGLETQYF	TGTGCCAGCAGTGAATGGGGCTTGGAGACCCAGTACTTC
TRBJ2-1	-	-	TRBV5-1	CASSLVADSYNEQFF	TGCGCCAGCAGCTTGGTAGCAGACTCCTACAATGAGCAGTTCTTC
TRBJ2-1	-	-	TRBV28	CASSLHSAGARYNEQFF	TGTGCCAGCAGTTTACATTCGGCAGGGGCCCGGTACAATGAGCAGTTCTTC
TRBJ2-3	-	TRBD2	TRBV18	CASSPQNQRGTDTQYF	TGTGCCAGCTCACCACAGAATCAGCGGGGTACAGATACGCAGTATTTT
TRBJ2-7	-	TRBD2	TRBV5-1	CASKDMTSGAYEQYF	TGCGCCAGCAAGGACATGACTAGCGGGGCCTACGAGCAGTACTTC
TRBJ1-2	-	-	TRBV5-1	CASSLDPGTGEYGYTF	TGCGCCAGCAGCTTGGACCCCGGGACGGGGGAATATGGCTACACCTTC
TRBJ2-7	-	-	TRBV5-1	CASHTGTYEQYF	TGCGCCAGCCACACAGGGACCTACGAGCAGTACTTC
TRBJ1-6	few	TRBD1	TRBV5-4	CASSPRPSGQGGNSPLHF	TGTGCCAGCAGCCCCAGGCCATCCGGACAGGGCGGGAATTCACCCCTCCACTTT
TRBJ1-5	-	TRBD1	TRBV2	CASRDDRGNQPQHF	TGTGCCAGCAGGGACGACAGGGGAAACCAGCCCCAGCATTTT
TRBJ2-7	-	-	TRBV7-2	CASSDVTGRSYEQYF	TGTGCCAGCAGCGATGTGACAGGTCGCTCCTACGAGCAGTACTTC
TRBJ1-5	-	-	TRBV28	CASIRQISNQPQHF	TGTGCCAGCATACGACAGATCAGCAATCAGCCCCAGCATTTT